The next 2 T cell receptor beta chains were all read from a single sample in a study of cytomegalovirus exposure and HLA in healthy donors. The PCR employed 60 Vbeta primers together with 13 Jbeta primers. Assay used: immunoSEQ multiplex PCR; TCRdb lists only in-frame clones, some missing. The sample consists of roughly 200,000 clones, 9.5% of them appearing once. The sample taken for sequencing was PBMCs. Every receptor here comes from a woman aged 25 to 39 in good health and CMV-seropositive.

The gene calls are TRBV7-6 and TRBJ1-1; 7 bases fit TRBD1. Germline-derived CDR1 and CDR2 are SGHVS and FNYEAQ. The CDR3 totals 16 residues. Trimming cost V 2 bases and J 6 bases; bases outside gene matches: 12. The CDR3 region is CASSLRSTGSVAEAFF. The CDR3 DNA sequence: TGTGCCAGCAGCTTAAGGTCGACAGGGTCGGTCGCTGAAGCTTTCTTT.

This clone was observed a handful of times. This chain connects TRBV18 to TRBJ2-7, with 7 nucleotides matching TRBD1. CDR3 length equals 15 residues. The V gene's germline CDR1 is KGHSH and CDR2 LQKENI. J was trimmed by 3 bases and V by 2 bases; bases with no gene match: 7. The CDR3 here is CASSPRTGSLYEQYF. For the CDR3, the DNA is TGTGCCAGCTCACCAAGGACAGGCTCTCTCTACGAGCAGTACTTC.